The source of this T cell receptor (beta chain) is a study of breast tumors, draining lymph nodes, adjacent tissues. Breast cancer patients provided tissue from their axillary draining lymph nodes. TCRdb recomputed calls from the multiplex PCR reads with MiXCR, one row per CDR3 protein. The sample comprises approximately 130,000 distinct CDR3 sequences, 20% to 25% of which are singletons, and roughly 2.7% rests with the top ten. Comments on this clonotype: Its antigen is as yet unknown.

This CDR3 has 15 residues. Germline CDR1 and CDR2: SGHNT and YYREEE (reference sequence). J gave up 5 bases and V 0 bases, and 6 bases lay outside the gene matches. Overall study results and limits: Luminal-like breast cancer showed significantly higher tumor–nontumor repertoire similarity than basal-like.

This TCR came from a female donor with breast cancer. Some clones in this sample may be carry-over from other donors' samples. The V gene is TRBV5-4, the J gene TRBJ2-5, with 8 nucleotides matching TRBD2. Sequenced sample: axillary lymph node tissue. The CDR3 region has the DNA TGTGCCAGCAGCTTGGCGGCGGGAGGATCGGAGACCCAGTACTTC. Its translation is CASSLAAGGSETQYF.